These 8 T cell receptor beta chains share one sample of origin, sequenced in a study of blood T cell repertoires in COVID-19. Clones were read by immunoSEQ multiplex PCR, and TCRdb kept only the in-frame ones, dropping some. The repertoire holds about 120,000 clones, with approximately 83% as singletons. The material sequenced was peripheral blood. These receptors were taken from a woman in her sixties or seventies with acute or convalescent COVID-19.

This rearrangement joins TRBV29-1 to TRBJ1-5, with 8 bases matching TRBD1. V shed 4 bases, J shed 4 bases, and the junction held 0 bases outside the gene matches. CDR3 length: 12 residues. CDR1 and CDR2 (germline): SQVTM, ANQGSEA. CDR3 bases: TGCAGCGTTGGACAGGGGAATCAGCCCCAGCATTTT. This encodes CSVGQGNQPQHF. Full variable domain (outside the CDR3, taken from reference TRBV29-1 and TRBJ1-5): SAVISQKPSRDICQRGTSLTIQCQVDSQVTMMFWYRQQPGQSLTLIATANQGSEATYESGFVIDKFPISRPNLTFSTLTVSNMSPEDSSIYLCSVGQGNQPQHFGDGTRLSIL.

This CDR3 is CASSLDTIGTVYEQYF. The CDR3 DNA reads as TGTGCCAGCAGCTTAGATACCATCGGGACAGTCTACGAGCAGTACTTC. This sequence joins TRBV11-3 and TRBJ2-7; TRBD1 matches 7 bases. Germline V gene lookup returns CDR1 SGHNT and CDR2 YENEEA. The CDR3 sequence is 16 residues long. V lost 0 bases, J lost 3 bases, and 8 bases stayed unmatched. Full variable domain (rest looked up from reference TRBV11-3 and TRBJ2-7): EAGVVQSPRYKIIEKKQPVAFWCNPISGHNTLYWYLQNLGQGPELLIRYENEEAVDDSQLPKDRFSAERLKGVDSTLKIQPAELGDSAVYLCASSLDTIGTVYEQYFGPGTRLTVT.

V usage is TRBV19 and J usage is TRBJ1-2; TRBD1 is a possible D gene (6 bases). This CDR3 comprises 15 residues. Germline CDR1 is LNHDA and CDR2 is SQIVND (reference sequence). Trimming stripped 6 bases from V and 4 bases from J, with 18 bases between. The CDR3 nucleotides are TGTGCCAGTAGGACTGGGGGGGCTCTCGCCTATGGCTACACCTTC. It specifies CASRTGGALAYGYTF. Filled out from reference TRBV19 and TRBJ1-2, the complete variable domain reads DGGITQSPKYLFRKEGQNVTLSCEQNLNHDAMYWYRQDPGQGLRLIYYSQIVNDFQKGDIAEGYSVSREKKESFPLTVTSAQKNPTAFYLCASRTGGALAYGYTFGSGTRLTVV.

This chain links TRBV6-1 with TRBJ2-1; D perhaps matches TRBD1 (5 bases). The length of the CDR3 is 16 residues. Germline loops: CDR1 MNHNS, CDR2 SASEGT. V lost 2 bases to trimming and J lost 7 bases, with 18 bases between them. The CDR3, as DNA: TGTGCCAGCAGTGAAAACCCCGATAGGGGCAAGAATGAGCAGTTCTTC. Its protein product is CASSENPDRGKNEQFF.

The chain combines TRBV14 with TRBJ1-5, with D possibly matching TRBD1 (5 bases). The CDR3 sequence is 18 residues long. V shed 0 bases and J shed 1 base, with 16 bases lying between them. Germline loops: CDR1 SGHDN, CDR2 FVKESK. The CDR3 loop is CASSQEARGGLSNQPQHF. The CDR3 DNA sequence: TGTGCCAGCAGCCAAGAGGCCCGGGGGGGTTTGAGCAATCAGCCCCAGCATTTT.

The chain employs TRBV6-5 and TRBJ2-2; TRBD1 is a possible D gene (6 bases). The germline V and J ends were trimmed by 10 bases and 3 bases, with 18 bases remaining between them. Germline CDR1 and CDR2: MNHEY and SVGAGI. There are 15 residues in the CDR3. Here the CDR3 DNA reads TGTGCCACCCGTTGGGGGCGCGTGGACACCGGGGAGCTGTTTTTT. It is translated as CATRWGRVDTGELFF.

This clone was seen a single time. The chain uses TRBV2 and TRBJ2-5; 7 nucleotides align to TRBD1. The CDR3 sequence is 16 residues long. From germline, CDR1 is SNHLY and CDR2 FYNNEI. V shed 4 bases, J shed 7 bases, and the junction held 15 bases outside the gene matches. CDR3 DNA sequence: TGTGCCAGCAGTGCGAGGACCCCTTCGCCAGGGGGGACCCAGTACTTC. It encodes CASSARTPSPGGTQYF.

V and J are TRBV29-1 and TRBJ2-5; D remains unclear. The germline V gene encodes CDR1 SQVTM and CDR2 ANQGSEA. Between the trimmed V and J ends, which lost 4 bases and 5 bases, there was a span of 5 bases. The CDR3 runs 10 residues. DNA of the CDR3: TGCAGCGTTGGTATGGAGACCCAGTACTTC. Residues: CSVGMETQYF.